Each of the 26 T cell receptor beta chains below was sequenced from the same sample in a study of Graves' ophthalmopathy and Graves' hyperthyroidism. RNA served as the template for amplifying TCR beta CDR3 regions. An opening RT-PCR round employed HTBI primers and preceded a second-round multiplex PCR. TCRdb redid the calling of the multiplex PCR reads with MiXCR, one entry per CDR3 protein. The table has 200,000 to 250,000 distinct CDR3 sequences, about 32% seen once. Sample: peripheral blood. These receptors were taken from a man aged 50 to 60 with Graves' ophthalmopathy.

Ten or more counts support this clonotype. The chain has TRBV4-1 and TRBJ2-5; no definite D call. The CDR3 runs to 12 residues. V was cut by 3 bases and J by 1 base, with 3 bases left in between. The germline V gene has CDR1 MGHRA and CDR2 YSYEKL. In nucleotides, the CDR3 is TGCGCCAGCAGCCACCCCCAAGAGACCCAGTACTTC. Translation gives CASSHPQETQYF.

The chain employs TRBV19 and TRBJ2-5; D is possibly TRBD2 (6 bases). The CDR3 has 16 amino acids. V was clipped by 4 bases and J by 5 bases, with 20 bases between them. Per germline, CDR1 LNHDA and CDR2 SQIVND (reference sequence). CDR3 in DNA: TGTGCCAGTAGTAAGGTGGCGGGGCTATCCAGGGAGACCCAGTACTTC. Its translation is CASSKVAGLSRETQYF. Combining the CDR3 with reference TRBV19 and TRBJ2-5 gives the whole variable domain DGGITQSPKYLFRKEGQNVTLSCEQNLNHDAMYWYRQDPGQGLRLIYYSQIVNDFQKGDIAEGYSVSREKKESFPLTVTSAQKNPTAFYLCASSKVAGLSRETQYFGPGTRLLVL.

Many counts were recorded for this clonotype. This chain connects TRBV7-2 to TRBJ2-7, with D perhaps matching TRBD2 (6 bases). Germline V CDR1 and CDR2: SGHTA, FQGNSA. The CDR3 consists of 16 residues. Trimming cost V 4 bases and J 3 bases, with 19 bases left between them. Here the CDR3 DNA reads TGTGCCAGCAGCTCCGCGGGGCGCTCACAGAACTACGAGCAGTACTTC. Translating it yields CASSSAGRSQNYEQYF.

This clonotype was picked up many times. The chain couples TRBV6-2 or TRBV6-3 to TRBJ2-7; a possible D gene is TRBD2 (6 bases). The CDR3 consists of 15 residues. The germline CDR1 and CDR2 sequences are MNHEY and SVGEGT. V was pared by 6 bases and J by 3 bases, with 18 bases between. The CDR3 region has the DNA TGTGCCAGCAGCTCTGGCGGGACTTCATACTACGAGCAGTACTTC. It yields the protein CASSSGGTSYYEQYF.

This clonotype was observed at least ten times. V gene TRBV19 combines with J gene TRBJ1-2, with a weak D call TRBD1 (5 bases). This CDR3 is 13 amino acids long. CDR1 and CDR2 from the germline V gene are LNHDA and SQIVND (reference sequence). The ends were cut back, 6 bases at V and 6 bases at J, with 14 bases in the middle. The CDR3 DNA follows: TGTGCCAGTAGGGCCCGGACAAGGGATGGCTACACCTTC. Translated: CASRARTRDGYTF. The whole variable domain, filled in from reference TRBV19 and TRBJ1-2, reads DGGITQSPKYLFRKEGQNVTLSCEQNLNHDAMYWYRQDPGQGLRLIYYSQIVNDFQKGDIAEGYSVSREKKESFPLTVTSAQKNPTAFYLCASRARTRDGYTFGSGTRLTVV.

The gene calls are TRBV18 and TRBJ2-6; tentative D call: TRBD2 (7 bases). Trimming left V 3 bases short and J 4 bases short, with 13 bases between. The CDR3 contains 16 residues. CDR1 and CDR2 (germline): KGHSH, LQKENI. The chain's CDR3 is CASSPKGGTGANVLTF. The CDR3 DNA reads TGTGCCAGCTCACCGAAGGGGGGGACCGGGGCCAACGTCCTGACTTTC.

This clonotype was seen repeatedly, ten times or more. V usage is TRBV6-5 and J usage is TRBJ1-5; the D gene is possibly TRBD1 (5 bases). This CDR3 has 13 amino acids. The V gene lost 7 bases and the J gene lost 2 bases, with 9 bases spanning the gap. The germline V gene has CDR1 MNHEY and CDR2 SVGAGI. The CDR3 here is CASKKQGNQPQHF. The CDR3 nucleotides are TGTGCCAGCAAGAAACAGGGCAATCAGCCCCAGCATTTT.

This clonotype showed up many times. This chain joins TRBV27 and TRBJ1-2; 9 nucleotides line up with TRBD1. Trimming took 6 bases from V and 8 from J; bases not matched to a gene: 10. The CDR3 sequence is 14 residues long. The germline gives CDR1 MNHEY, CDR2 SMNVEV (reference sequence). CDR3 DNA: TGTGCCAGCAGGAACCGGGACAGGGTTTTAGGCTACACCTTC. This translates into CASRNRDRVLGYTF.

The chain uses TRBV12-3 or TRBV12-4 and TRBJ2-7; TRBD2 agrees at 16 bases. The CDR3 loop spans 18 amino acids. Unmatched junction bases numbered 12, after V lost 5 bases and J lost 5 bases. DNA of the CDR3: TGTGCCAGCAGTCGGCTGCCGGGACTAGCGGGAGGGCCCCACGAGCAGTACTTC. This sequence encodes CASSRLPGLAGGPHEQYF.

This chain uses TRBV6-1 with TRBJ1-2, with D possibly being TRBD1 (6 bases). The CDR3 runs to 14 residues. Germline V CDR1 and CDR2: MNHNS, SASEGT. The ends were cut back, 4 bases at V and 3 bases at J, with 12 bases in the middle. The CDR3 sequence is CASSANRDHYGYTF. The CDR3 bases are TGTGCCAGCAGTGCCAACAGGGATCACTATGGCTACACCTTC.

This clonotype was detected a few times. DNA for the CDR3: TGTGCCAGCAGTTTGGACAGCCGCTACGAGCAGTACTTC. This sequence encodes CASSLDSRYEQYF. The chain combines TRBV28 with TRBJ2-7; D is perhaps TRBD1 (6 bases). Germline V gives CDR1 MDHEN, CDR2 SYDVKM. This CDR3 contains 13 residues. The V gene lost 3 bases and the J gene lost 3 bases, with 9 bases spanning the gap. Full variable domain (outside the CDR3, taken from reference TRBV28 and TRBJ2-7): DVKVTQSSRYLVKRTGEKVFLECVQDMDHENMFWYRQDPGLGLRLIYFSYDVKMKEKGDIPEGYSVSREKKERFSLILESASTNQTSMYLCASSLDSRYEQYFGPGTRLTVT.

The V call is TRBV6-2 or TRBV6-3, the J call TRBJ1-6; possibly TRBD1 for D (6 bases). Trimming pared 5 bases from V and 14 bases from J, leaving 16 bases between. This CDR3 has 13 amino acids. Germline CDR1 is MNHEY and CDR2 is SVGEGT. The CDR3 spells CASSPQTGGALHF. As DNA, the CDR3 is TGTGCCAGCAGTCCCCAGACAGGAGGGGCCCTCCACTTT.

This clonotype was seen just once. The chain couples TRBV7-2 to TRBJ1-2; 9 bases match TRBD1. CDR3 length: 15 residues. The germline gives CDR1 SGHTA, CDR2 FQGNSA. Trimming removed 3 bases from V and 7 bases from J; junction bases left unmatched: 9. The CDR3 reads CASSFFRTGEGGYTF. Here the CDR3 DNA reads TGTGCCAGCAGCTTCTTCAGGACAGGGGAAGGTGGCTACACCTTC. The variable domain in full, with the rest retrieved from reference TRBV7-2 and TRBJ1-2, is GAGVSQSPSNKVTEKGKDVELRCDPISGHTALYWYRQSLGQGLEFLIYFQGNSAPDKSGLPSDRFSAERTGGSVSTLTIQRTQQEDSAVYLCASSFFRTGEGGYTFGSGTRLTVV.

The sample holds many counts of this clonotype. This CDR3 is CASSFMASSSYEQYF. In DNA form, the CDR3 reads TGTGCCAGCAGTTTTATGGCTTCAAGCTCCTACGAGCAGTACTTC. The chain has TRBV12-3 or TRBV12-4 and TRBJ2-7; no clear D. V was cut by 3 bases and J by 0 bases, with 12 bases left in between. This CDR3 region has 15 residues.

The CDR3 is CASSKRDGQETQYF. The CDR3 DNA follows: TGTGCCAGCAGCAAAAGGGACGGACAAGAGACCCAGTACTTC. The genes are TRBV11-2 and TRBJ2-5; either TRBD1 or TRBD2 may fit D (5 bases each). Germline-derived CDR1 and CDR2 are SGHAT and FQNNGV. CDR3 length: 14 residues. Trimming removed 5 bases at V and 2 bases at J, with 12 bases between.

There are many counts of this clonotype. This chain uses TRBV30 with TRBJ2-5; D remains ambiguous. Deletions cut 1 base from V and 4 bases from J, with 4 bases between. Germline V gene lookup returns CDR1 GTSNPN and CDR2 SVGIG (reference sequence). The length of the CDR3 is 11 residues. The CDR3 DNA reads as TGTGCCTGGAGTGGATCAGAGACCCAGTACTTC. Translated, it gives CAWSGSETQYF.

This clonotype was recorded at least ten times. CDR3 DNA sequence: TGTGCCAGCAGCTTAAAGTCTCGGGACAAAGCCTACGAGCAGTACTTC. Amino acid sequence: CASSLKSRDKAYEQYF. The genes are TRBV7-6 and TRBJ2-7; tentative D call: TRBD1 (6 bases). CDR3 length equals 16 residues. V was clipped by 2 bases and J by 2 bases, with 16 bases between them. The germline V gene encodes CDR1 SGHVS and CDR2 FNYEAQ.

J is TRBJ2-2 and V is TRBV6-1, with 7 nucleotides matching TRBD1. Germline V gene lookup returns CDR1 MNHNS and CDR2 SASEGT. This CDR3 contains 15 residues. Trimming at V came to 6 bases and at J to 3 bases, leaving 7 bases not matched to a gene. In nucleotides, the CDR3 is TGTGCCAGCAGGCGGAGACAGGGTCACACCGGGGAGCTGTTTTTT. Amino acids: CASRRRQGHTGELFF.

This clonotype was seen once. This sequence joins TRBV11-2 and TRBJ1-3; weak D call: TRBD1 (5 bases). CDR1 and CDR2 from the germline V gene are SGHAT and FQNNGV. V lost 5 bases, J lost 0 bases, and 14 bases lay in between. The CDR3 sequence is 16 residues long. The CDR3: CASSTGDRISGNTIYF. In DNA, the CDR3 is TGTGCCAGCAGCACGGGGGACCGCATCTCTGGAAACACCATATATTTT. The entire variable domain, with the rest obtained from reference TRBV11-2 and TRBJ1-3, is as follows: EAGVAQSPRYKIIEKRQSVAFWCNPISGHATLYWYQQILGQGPKLLIQFQNNGVVDDSQLPKDRFSAERLKGVDSTLKIQPAKLEDSAVYLCASSTGDRISGNTIYFGEGSWLTVV.

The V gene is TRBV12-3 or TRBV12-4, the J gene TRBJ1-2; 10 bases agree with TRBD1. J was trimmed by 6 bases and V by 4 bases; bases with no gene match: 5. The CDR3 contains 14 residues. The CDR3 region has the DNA TGTGCCAGCAGTTACTACGGGACAGGGGATGGCTACACCTTC. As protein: CASSYYGTGDGYTF.

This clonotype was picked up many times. The CDR3 region has the DNA TGTGCCAGCAGTTACTCCGGGACTGTAGACCAAGAGACCCAGTACTTC. Translating gives CASSYSGTVDQETQYF. The V and J genes are TRBV6-5 and TRBJ2-5, with a possible D match to TRBD2 (6 bases). Deletions cut 0 bases from V and 0 bases from J, with 11 bases between. CDR3 length equals 16 residues. Germline lookup yields CDR1 MNHEY and CDR2 SVGAGI.

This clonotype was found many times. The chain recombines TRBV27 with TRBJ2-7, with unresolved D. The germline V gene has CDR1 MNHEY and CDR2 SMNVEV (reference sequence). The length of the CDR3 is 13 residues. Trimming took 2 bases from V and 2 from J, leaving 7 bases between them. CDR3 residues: CASSLATPYEQYF. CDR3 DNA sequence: TGTGCCAGCAGTTTAGCCACTCCCTACGAGCAGTACTTC.

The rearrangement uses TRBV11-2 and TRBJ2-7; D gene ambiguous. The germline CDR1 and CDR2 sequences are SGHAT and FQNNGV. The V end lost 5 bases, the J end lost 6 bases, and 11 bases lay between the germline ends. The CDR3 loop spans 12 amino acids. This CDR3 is CASSNRAGEQYF. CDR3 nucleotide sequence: TGTGCCAGCAGCAACCGGGCCGGCGAGCAGTACTTC.

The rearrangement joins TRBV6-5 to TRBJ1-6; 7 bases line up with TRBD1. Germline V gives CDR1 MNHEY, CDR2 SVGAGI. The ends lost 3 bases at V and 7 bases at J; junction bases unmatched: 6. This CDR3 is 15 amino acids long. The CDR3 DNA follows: TGTGCCAGCAGTTATCGGGGACAGCAGAATTCACCCCTCCACTTT. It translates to CASSYRGQQNSPLHF.

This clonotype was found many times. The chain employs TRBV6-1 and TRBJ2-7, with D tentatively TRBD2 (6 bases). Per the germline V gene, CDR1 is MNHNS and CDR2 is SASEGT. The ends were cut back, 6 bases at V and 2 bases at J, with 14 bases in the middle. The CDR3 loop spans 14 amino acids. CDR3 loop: CASSTVGGTYEQYF. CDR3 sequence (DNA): TGTGCCAGCAGCACCGTCGGGGGAACCTACGAGCAGTACTTC.

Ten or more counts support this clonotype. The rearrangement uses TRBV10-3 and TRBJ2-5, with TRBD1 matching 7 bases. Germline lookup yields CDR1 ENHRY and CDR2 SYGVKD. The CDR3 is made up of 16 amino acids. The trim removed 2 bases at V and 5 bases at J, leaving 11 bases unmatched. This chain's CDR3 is CAISEGDSLGWETQYF. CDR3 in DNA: TGTGCCATCAGTGAGGGGGACAGCCTAGGTTGGGAGACCCAGTACTTC.